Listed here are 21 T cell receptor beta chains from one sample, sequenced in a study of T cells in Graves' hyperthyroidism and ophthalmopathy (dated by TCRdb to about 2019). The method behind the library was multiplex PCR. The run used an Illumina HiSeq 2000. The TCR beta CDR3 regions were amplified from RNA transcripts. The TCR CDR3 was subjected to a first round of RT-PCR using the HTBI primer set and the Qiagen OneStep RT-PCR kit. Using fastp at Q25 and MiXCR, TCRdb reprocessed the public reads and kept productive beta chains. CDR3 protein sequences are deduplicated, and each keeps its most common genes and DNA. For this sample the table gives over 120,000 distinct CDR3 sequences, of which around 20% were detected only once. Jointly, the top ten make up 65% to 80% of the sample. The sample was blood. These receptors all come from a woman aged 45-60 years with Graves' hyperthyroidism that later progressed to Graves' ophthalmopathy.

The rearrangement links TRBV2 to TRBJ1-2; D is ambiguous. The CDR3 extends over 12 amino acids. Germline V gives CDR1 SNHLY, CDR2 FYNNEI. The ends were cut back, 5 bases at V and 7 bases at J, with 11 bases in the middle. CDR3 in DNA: TGTGCCAGCAGTAACGACGGAGTTGGCTACACCTTC. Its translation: CASSNDGVGYTF. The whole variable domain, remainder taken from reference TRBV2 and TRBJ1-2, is EPEVTQTPSHQVTQMGQEVILRCVPISNHLYFYWYRQILGQKVEFLVSFYNNEISEKSEIFDDQFSVERPDGSNFTLKIRSTKLEDSAMYFCASSNDGVGYTFGSGTRLTVV.

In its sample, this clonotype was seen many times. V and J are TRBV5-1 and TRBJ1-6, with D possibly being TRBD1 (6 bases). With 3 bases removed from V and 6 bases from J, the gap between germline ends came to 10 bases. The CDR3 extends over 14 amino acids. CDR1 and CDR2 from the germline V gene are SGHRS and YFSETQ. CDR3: CASSSSRGNSPLHF. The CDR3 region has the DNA TGCGCCAGCAGCTCTAGCAGGGGTAATTCACCCCTCCACTTT.

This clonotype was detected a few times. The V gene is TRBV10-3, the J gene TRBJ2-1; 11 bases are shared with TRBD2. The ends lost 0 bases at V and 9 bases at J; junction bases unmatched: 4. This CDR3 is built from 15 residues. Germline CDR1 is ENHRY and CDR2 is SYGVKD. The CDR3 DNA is TGTGCCATCAGTGAGTCGACTAGCGGGAACGGTGAGCAGTTCTTC. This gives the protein CAISESTSGNGEQFF.

The CDR3 region is CASSIGGGELFF. CDR3 DNA: TGTGCCAGTAGTATAGGAGGCGGGGAGCTGTTTTTT. V usage is TRBV19 and J usage is TRBJ2-2; D is undetermined. This CDR3 is 12 amino acids long. Germline CDR1 reads LNHDA; CDR2 reads SQIVND (reference sequence). The V end was cut by 1 base, the J end by 7 bases, with 4 bases between.

Written as DNA, the CDR3 is TGTGCCAGCAGTACGACTAGCGGGAGTACCGGGGAGCTGTTTTTT. It yields the protein CASSTTSGSTGELFF. The V call is TRBV6-1, the J call TRBJ2-2; 12 positions match TRBD2. The CDR3 totals 15 residues. With V trimmed by 5 bases and J by 5 bases, 3 bases remained unmatched. Per the germline V gene, CDR1 is MNHNS and CDR2 is SASEGT.

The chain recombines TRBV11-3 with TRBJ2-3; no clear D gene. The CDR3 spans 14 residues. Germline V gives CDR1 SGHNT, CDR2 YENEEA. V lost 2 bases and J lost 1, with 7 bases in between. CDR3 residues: CASSLSTGTDTQYF. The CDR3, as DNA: TGTGCCAGCAGCTTATCAACGGGCACAGATACGCAGTATTTT.

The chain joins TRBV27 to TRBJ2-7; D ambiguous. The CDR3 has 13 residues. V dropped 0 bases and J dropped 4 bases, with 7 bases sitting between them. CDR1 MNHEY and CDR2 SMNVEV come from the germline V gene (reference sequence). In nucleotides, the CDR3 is TGTGCCAGCAGTTTATCGTTCCAGTACGAGCAGTACTTC. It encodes CASSLSFQYEQYF.

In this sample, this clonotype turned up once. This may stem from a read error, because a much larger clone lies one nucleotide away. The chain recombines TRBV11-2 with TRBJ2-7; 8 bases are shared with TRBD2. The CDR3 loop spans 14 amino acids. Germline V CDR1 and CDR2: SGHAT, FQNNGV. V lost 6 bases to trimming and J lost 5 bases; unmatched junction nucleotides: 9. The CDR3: CASRPSGRAHEQYF. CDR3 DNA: TGTGCCAGCAGGCCAAGCGGGAGAGCCCACGAGCAGTACTTC.

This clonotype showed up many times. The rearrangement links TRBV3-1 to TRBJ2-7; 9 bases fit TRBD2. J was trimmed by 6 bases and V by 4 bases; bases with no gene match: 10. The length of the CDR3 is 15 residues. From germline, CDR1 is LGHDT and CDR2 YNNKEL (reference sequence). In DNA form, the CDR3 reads TGTGCCAGCAGCCTCACAGCGGGGGGTTATGGCGAGCAGTACTTC. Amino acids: CASSLTAGGYGEQYF.

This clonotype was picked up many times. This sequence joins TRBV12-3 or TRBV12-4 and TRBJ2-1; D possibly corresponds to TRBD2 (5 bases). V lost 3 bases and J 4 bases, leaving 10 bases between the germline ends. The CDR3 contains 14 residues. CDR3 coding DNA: TGTGCCAGCAGTTTGACGGGGAAATACAATGAGCAGTTCTTC. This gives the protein CASSLTGKYNEQFF.

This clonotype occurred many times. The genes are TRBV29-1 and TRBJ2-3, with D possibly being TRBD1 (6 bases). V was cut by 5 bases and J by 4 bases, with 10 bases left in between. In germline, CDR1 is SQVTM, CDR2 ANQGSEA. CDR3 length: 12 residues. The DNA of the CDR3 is TGCAGCGTTATCCACAGGGCAGATACGCAGTATTTT. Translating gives CSVIHRADTQYF.

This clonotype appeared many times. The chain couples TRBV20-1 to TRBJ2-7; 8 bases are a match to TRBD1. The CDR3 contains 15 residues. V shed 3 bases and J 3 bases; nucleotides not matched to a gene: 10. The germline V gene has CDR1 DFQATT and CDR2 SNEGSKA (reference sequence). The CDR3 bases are TGCAGTGCTAGTTTTGTCAGGGGGCGGAACTACGAGCAGTACTTC. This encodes CSASFVRGRNYEQYF.

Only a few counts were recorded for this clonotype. The CDR3 here is CASSLSTRGREKLFF. The CDR3, as DNA: TGTGCCAGCAGTTTATCGACGCGGGGTCGTGAAAAACTGTTTTTT. V and J are TRBV27 and TRBJ1-4; D not certain. The CDR3 is made up of 15 amino acids. Germline V gives CDR1 MNHEY, CDR2 SMNVEV (reference sequence). V was cut by 0 bases and J by 7 bases, with 12 bases left in between.

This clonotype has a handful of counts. The CDR3 reads CATLSWVDLIAFF. In nucleotides, the CDR3 is TGTGCCACCTTGTCATGGGTCGATTTGATAGCTTTCTTT. This chain connects TRBV24-1 to TRBJ1-1; D not resolved. In germline, CDR1 is KGHDR, CDR2 SFDVKD. Between the trimmed V and J ends, which lost 9 bases and 10 bases, there was a span of 20 bases. This CDR3 has 13 residues.

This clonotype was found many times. CDR3 nucleotides: TGTGCCAGCAGTGAAGAGGTCGTGGGAGGGCAGCCCCAGCATTTT. Its protein is CASSEEVVGGQPQHF. The chain links TRBV2 to TRBJ1-5, with D hard to call. From germline, CDR1 is SNHLY and CDR2 FYNNEI. The CDR3 loop spans 15 amino acids. Trimming cost V 1 base and J 7 bases, with 14 bases left between them.

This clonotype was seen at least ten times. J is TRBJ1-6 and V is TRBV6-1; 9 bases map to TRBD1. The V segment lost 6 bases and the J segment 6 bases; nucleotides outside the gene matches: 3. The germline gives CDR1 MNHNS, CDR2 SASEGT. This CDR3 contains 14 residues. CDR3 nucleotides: TGTGCCAGCAGGAAGGACAGGGGTAATTCACCCCTCCACTTT. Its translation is CASRKDRGNSPLHF.

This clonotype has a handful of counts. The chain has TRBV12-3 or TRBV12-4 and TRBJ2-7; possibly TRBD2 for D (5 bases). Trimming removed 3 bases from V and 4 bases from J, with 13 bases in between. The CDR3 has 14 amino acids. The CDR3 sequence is CASSLDGVTYEQYF. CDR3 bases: TGTGCCAGCAGTTTGGACGGGGTTACGTACGAGCAGTACTTC.

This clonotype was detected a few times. The CDR3 loop reads CASSSNLRAGGKDEQFF. The CDR3 region has the DNA TGTGCCAGCAGTTCCAATCTACGAGCGGGAGGGAAAGATGAGCAGTTCTTC. The genes are TRBV6-1 and TRBJ2-1, with TRBD2 matching over 10 bases. CDR3 size: 17 residues. Trimming cost V 5 bases and J 8 bases; bases outside gene matches: 15. Germline CDR1 and CDR2: MNHNS and SASEGT.

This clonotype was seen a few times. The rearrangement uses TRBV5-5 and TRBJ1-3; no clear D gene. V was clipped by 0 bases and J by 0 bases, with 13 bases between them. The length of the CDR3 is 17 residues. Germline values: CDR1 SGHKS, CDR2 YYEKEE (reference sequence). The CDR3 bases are TGTGCCAGCAGCTTGGAGGCAGGCCATAGCTCTGGAAACACCATATATTTT. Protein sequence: CASSLEAGHSSGNTIYF.

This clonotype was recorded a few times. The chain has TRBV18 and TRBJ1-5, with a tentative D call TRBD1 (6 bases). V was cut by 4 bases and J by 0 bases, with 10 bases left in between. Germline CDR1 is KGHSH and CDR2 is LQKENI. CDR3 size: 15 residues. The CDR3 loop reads CASSRTENSNQPQHF. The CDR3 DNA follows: TGTGCCAGCTCACGGACAGAAAATAGCAATCAGCCCCAGCATTTT.

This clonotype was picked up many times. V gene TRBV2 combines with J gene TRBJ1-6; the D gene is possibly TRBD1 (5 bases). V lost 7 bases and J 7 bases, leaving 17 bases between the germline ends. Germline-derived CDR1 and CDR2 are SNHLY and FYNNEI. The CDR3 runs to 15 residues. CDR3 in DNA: TGTGCCAGCAAGAACCAAGGGGATCGGAATTCACCCCTCCACTTT. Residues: CASKNQGDRNSPLHF.